What follows is one T cell receptor (beta chain) and its context. The antigen is undetermined. The entry originates in a study of T cells in Graves' hyperthyroidism and ophthalmopathy. Whole-study context: Peripheral blood sampling occurred at initial diagnosis, before any treatment. Study-wide findings and caveats: Model output signaled ophthalmopathy a median approximately 6.2 months ahead of onset. A model using 13 V-J features told ophthalmopathy apart from stable hyperthyroidism.

Authors of the study amplified TCR beta CDR3 regions from RNA transcripts. First-round RT-PCR of the TCR CDR3 relied on the HTBI primer set. Using its own MiXCR run on the multiplex PCR reads, TCRdb lists one record per CDR3 protein. The sample holds 250,000 to 300,000 distinct CDR3 sequences; around 19% are singletons and the top ten take about 35%. It was 10 ml of fresh peripheral blood that supplied the PBMCs. Germline trimming cut 5 bases from V and 7 bases from J; bases unmatched to any gene: 12. CDR1 SGHAT and CDR2 FQDESV come from the germline V gene (reference sequence). The CDR3 totals 16 residues.

This chain links TRBV11-1 with TRBJ2-1; the match to TRBD1 covers 9 bases. The material sequenced was blood. The clonotype comes from a man in his fifties with Graves' ophthalmopathy. CDR3 bases: TGTGCCAGCAGCGTCTACCGGGACAGGGTTGGGAATGAGCAGTTCTTC. This encodes CASSVYRDRVGNEQFF.